This T cell receptor (beta chain) was profiled in a study of human T cells and chemical hapten exposure. About the research overall: Each week of the roughly 26-week study, patients had diphenylcyclopropenone applied to the scalp.

The CDR3 spans 13 residues. Germline V gene lookup returns CDR1 ENHRY and CDR2 SYGVKD. V was trimmed by 4 bases and J by 4 bases, leaving 10 bases between them. In this sample, this clonotype turned up a few times. Time point described: patch test 2, 6 weeks after DPC sensitization. As for treatment: therapeutic diphenylcyclopropenone sensitization with weekly scalp DPC. The library labeled individual cDNA molecules by adding unique molecular identifiers to them. Original analysis: Per sample, the median was approximately 96,000 TCRs, with values from 23,224 to 690,600. TCRdb used MiXCR to reprocess the RACE reads, holding one entry per CDR3 protein. These V and J calls derive from TCRdb rather than the authors' analysis. This sample has approximately 96,000 distinct CDR3 sequences, with about 9.6% found just once.

The clonotype comes from a woman in her thirties or forties with alopecia areata. Some clones in this sample may be carry-over from other donors' samples. The chain employs TRBV10-3 and TRBJ1-2; no firm D call. The sequencing here drew on whole blood, taken in connection with sensitization to the hapten diphenylcyclopropenone (DPC). In nucleotides, the CDR3 is TGTGCCATCAGTGTCATACCACTCTATGGCTACACCTTC. This gives the protein CAISVIPLYGYTF.